The 20 T cell receptor beta chains in this list originate from one sample, sequenced in a study of control samples from healthy donors and cancer patients (dated by TCRdb to about 2020). The protocol used for the library was the immunoSEQ multiplex PCR assay. Here the immuneACCESS table is served through TCRdb, limited to in-frame sequences with V and J called. Missing clones are a known gap in these copies; in checked studies unresolved V genes cover under half, and the rest lacks a known reason. The sample table shows 74,000 or so clones, and 70% to 90% are seen once. The top ten hold 6.5% to 8.5% of the sample. Material: blood. These TCRs come from a man aged 50-60 years in good health.

V and J are TRBV6-1 and TRBJ2-2; 10 positions match TRBD2. The CDR3 is made up of 16 amino acids. J gave up 2 bases and V 4 bases, and 4 bases lay outside the gene matches. The germline CDR1 and CDR2 sequences are MNHNS and SASEGT. In nucleotides, the CDR3 is TGTGCCAGCAGTGGTACTAGCGGGGACAACACCGGGGAGCTGTTTTTT. Residues: CASSGTSGDNTGELFF.

The V gene is TRBV19, the J gene TRBJ1-1, with D perhaps matching TRBD1 (6 bases). V was trimmed by 0 bases and J by 3 bases, leaving 20 bases between them. The CDR3 has 18 residues. CDR1 LNHDA and CDR2 SQIVND come from the germline V gene (reference sequence). CDR3 in DNA: TGTGCCAGTAGTATAGAACGGTTCTCGGGCAGGGGATACACTGAAGCTTTCTTT. Protein sequence: CASSIERFSGRGYTEAFF.

The chain links TRBV6-1 to TRBJ2-5; 9 bases map to TRBD2. Germline V lookup: CDR1 MNHNS, CDR2 SASEGT. Unmatched junction bases numbered 3, after V lost 3 bases and J lost 7 bases. The CDR3 loop spans 13 amino acids. In DNA, the CDR3 is TGTGCCAGCAGTGAGACGCGGGGGGGGACCCAGTACTTC. This gives the protein CASSETRGGTQYF.

This clone showed up just once. The rearrangement uses TRBV6-5 and TRBJ1-2; D unclear. The CDR3 contains 11 residues. Looked up from germline, CDR1 is MNHEY and CDR2 is SVGAGI. V dropped 6 bases and J dropped 5 bases, with 7 bases sitting between them. The CDR3 DNA is TGTGCCAGCAGCTCGACATATGGCTACACCTTC. The encoded protein is CASSSTYGYTF.

This chain uses TRBV6-5 with TRBJ1-5; 8 bases fit TRBD1. Germline V lookup: CDR1 MNHEY, CDR2 SVGAGI. This CDR3 has 15 residues. V lost 6 bases, J lost 2 bases, and 6 bases stayed unmatched. CDR3 protein: CASRHGQGGNQPQHF. The CDR3 DNA follows: TGTGCCAGCAGACACGGACAGGGTGGCAATCAGCCCCAGCATTTT.

This clone was seen more than once but under ten times. V is TRBV19 and J is TRBJ1-1, with D perhaps matching TRBD1 (6 bases). The CDR3 runs to 14 residues. From germline, CDR1 is LNHDA and CDR2 SQIVND (reference sequence). Trimming removed 5 bases from V and 2 bases from J, with 12 bases in between. The CDR3 reads CASSVDRLNTEAFF. Written as DNA, the CDR3 is TGTGCCAGTAGTGTCGACAGGCTCAACACTGAAGCTTTCTTT.

This clone was detected a few times. The chain couples TRBV4-1 to TRBJ2-7, with a possible D match to TRBD1 (6 bases). The CDR3 is 15 residues long. Trimming pared 3 bases from V and 2 bases from J, leaving 14 bases between. Per germline, CDR1 MGHRA and CDR2 YSYEKL. CDR3 sequence reads: CASSHLGQTTYEQYF. For the CDR3, the DNA is TGCGCCAGCAGCCATCTCGGACAGACCACCTACGAGCAGTACTTC.

The chain has TRBV11-2 and TRBJ2-5; a possible D gene is TRBD1 (5 bases). Trimming shortened V by 6 bases and J by 5 bases, and 13 bases separated the two germline ends. Per germline, CDR1 SGHAT and CDR2 FQNNGV. The CDR3 length is 13 residues. The CDR3 loop reads CASSIRVGETQYF. The CDR3 coding sequence is TGTGCCAGCAGTATCAGGGTTGGGGAGACCCAGTACTTC.

In nucleotides, the CDR3 is TGTGCCAGCAGCTTAGTATGGGGGGCCAAAGATACGCAGTATTTT. Protein product: CASSLVWGAKDTQYF. The V call is TRBV7-6, the J call TRBJ2-3, with D perhaps assigned TRBD1 or TRBD2 (6 bases each). CDR3 size: 15 residues. The ends were cut back, 1 base at V and 5 bases at J, with 13 bases in the middle. Germline loops: CDR1 SGHVS, CDR2 FNYEAQ.

This clone was observed a single time. The chain joins TRBV5-4 to TRBJ2-7; D tentatively fits TRBD1 or TRBD2 (5 bases each). Germline-derived CDR1 and CDR2 are SGHNT and YYREEE (reference sequence). The CDR3 is 11 residues long. V lost 4 bases to trimming and J lost 7 bases, with 9 bases between them. CDR3 loop: CASSGGREQYF. CDR3 nucleotide sequence: TGTGCCAGCAGCGGGGGAAGAGAGCAGTACTTC.

V gene TRBV7-9 combines with J gene TRBJ1-6; the D is unclear. V gave up 0 bases and J gave up 10 bases, with 13 bases separating them. Germline values: CDR1 SEHNR, CDR2 FQNEAQ (reference sequence). The CDR3 runs 15 residues. The CDR3 is CASSLAWDNDSPLHF. DNA of the CDR3: TGTGCCAGCAGCTTAGCCTGGGATAACGACTCACCCCTCCACTTT.

The chain uses TRBV19 and TRBJ1-4; 7 bases are a match to TRBD1. J lost 8 bases, V lost 3 bases, and 15 bases had no gene match. The CDR3 spans 17 residues. Per germline, CDR1 LNHDA and CDR2 SQIVND (reference sequence). CDR3 sequence reads: CASSIPYSGGTWEKLFF. The CDR3 region has the DNA TGTGCCAGTAGTATCCCGTATTCAGGGGGTACTTGGGAAAAACTGTTTTTT.

The rearrangement uses TRBV12-3 or TRBV12-4 and TRBJ1-2; D unclear. The V end was cut by 6 bases, the J end by 10 bases, with 15 bases between. This CDR3 is built from 12 residues. The CDR3 region has the DNA TGTGCCAGCAGCTCCCCACGCGACGTCTACACCTTC. Its protein is CASSSPRDVYTF.

Details on this clone: A junction boundary mismatches the germline segment, possibly from a read error. The chain employs TRBV3-1 (or the pseudogene TRBV3-2) and TRBJ1-6; no clear D. CDR1 and CDR2 (germline): LGHDT, YNNKEL (reference sequence). The CDR3 covers 14 residues. CDR3 loop: CASSQGQHNSLLHF. CDR3 nucleotides: TGTGCCAGCAGCCAAGGGCAGCATAATTCACTCCTCCACTTT.

This rearrangement joins TRBV5-4 to TRBJ2-5; D is unresolved. This CDR3 comprises 14 residues. Per germline, CDR1 SGHNT and CDR2 YYREEE (reference sequence). V was trimmed by 0 bases and J by 2 bases, leaving 8 bases between them. The CDR3 is CASSLVTAQETQYF. In nucleotides, the CDR3 is TGTGCCAGCAGCTTGGTGACGGCGCAAGAGACCCAGTACTTC. Using reference TRBV5-4 and TRBJ2-5 for the parts outside the CDR3, the full variable domain is ETGVTQSPTHLIKTRGQQVTLRCSSQSGHNTVSWYQQALGQGPQFIFQYYREEENGRGNFPPRFSGLQFPNYSSELNVNALELDDSALYLCASSLVTAQETQYFGPGTRLLVL.

Of note for this clone: At one boundary the junction diverges from the germline segment, which might be a read error. The chain recombines TRBV7-7 with TRBJ2-7; maybe TRBD1 (5 bases). The CDR3 covers 13 residues. Germline values: CDR1 SSHAT, CDR2 FNYEAQ (reference sequence). In DNA, the CDR3 is TGTGCTAGCAGTTCCGACAGTTCCTACGAGCAGTACTTC. It yields the protein CASSSDSSYEQYF.

V and J are TRBV29-1 and TRBJ1-2, with 7 bases lining up with TRBD1. Trimming cost V 7 bases and J 4 bases; bases outside gene matches: 9. The germline V gene encodes CDR1 SQVTM and CDR2 ANQGSEA. The CDR3 consists of 13 residues. The CDR3 DNA reads as TGCAGCGCCGGCGGTACAGGGGCCTATGGCTACACCTTC. Translated: CSAGGTGAYGYTF.

The rearrangement uses TRBV5-4 and TRBJ2-6; tentatively, D is TRBD1 (5 bases). Per germline, CDR1 SGHNT and CDR2 YYREEE (reference sequence). The CDR3 has 16 amino acids. Trimming stripped 3 bases from V and 0 bases from J, with 10 bases between. The CDR3 nucleotides are TGTGCCAGCAGCTCGAAGACAGTCTCTGGGGCCAACGTCCTGACTTTC. It translates to CASSSKTVSGANVLTF.

In its sample, this clone was seen once. J is TRBJ1-3 and V is TRBV5-1, with D unclear. This CDR3 region has 15 residues. V shed 0 bases and J shed 0 bases, with 7 bases lying between them. From germline, CDR1 is SGHRS and CDR2 YFSETQ. The CDR3 is CASSLVGTSGNTIYF. CDR3 sequence (DNA): TGCGCCAGCAGCTTGGTAGGAACCTCTGGAAACACCATATATTTT.

The V gene is TRBV4-1, the J gene TRBJ1-5, with 7 bases fitting TRBD1. V shed 2 bases and J 6 bases; nucleotides not matched to a gene: 4. CDR1 and CDR2 from the germline V gene are MGHRA and YSYEKL. This CDR3 has 14 residues. CDR3 loop: CASSQTGESQPQHF. The CDR3 DNA is TGCGCCAGCAGCCAAACAGGGGAGAGTCAGCCCCAGCATTTT.